These T cell receptor beta chains were read from a single sample in a study of blood T cell repertoires in COVID-19. Some clones are missing from TCRdb's copy, which holds only in-frame ones; the method was immunoSEQ multiplex PCR. Of 300,000 to 400,000 clones detected, 88% appear once; the ten largest clones hold about 0.89%. Source material: PBMCs or T cells enriched from blood (not recorded which). The receptor set was obtained from a woman aged 25 to 39 with acute COVID-19. CDR3s include the opening cysteine and the closing phenylalanine or tryptophan. The D gene is left open where the match is weak. Expanded clones are given a class, and other clones once, few, many or no size at all.

D | size | V | CDR3
TRBD1 | . | TRBV2 | CASSGAGGYGVYNSPLHF
. | few | TRBV27 | CASRDRQNGYTF
TRBD1 | . | TRBV5-1 | CASSPETGREKLFF
. | . | TRBV7-8 | CASSLREAGGRGANTEAFF
. | . | TRBV7-3 | CASSASSGQPQHF
. | . | TRBV19 | CASSIAPGEDYGYTF
. | . | TRBV5-1 | CASSPPGVDTEAFF
. | . | TRBV10-3 | CAISATGMNTEAFF
TRBD2 | once | TRBV7-3 | CASSRGGENTGELFF
TRBD1 | . | TRBV10-2 | CASSVSTGSGNTEAFF
. | . | TRBV5-1 | CASSLSGSGDYGYTF
TRBD1 | . | TRBV7-9 | CASSPSGTGGLGPHEKLFF
. | . | TRBV10-3 | CAISEGGYTEAFF
TRBD1 | . | TRBV10-2 | CAIRQGPGELFF
. | . | TRBV2 | CASATENQPQHF
. | . | TRBV5-1 | CASSLVGVANSPLHF
TRBD1 | . | TRBV14 | CASSPRRTGEFYGYTF
TRBD1 | . | TRBV7-3 | CASSLSPTGHSHEQFF
. | . | TRBV5-1 | CASSLDPGVNTEAFF
TRBD1 | . | TRBV6-2/TRBV6-3 | CASSYPGQGTAGELFF
. | . | TRBV19 | CASSYQGGDSPLHF
TRBD1 | once | TRBV7-9 | CASSFRDEGASEAFF
. | . | TRBV3-1/TRBV3-2 | CASSQAGGRAGGYTF
TRBD1 | . | TRBV3-1/TRBV3-2 | CASSPRTGSGYTF
. | . | TRBV9 | CASSAHGTQYF
TRBD2 | . | TRBV4-1 | CASSHPVAWGGDEQFF
. | . | TRBV5-1 | CASSSEGGLNTEAFF
. | . | TRBV7-2 | CASSKLQGREQFF
TRBD2 | . | TRBV27 | CASSFQRGSGNEQFF
. | . | TRBV9 | CASSVGGGDGYTF
. | . | TRBV7-2 | CASSLASLNQPQHF
. | . | TRBV18 | CASSPRRLSYNEQFF
. | . | TRBV6-1 | CASSEWRVEHGYTF
. | . | TRBV9 | CASSVVIGGNTEAFF
TRBD2 | . | TRBV2 | CASSASGGNEQYF
. | . | TRBV6-4 | CASSDREGAEAFF
TRBD1 | . | TRBV6-5 | CASSTRDRSNEKLFF
TRBD1 | . | TRBV6-6 | CASSPQGVTEAFF
TRBD1 | . | TRBV6-1 | CASSEDQGASTDTQYF
TRBD1 | . | TRBV4-1 | CASSQHDRDEQYF
TRBD2 | . | TRBV11-1 | CASSPGGRSGANVLTF
TRBD1 | . | TRBV27 | CASSLSGQIYEQYF
. | . | TRBV10-3 | CAVSTGLNSPLHF
. | . | TRBV7-6 | CASSFLRQSVTTTEGDYGYTF
. | . | TRBV19 | CATTGRGYTF
TRBD1 | . | TRBV5-4 | CASSLEGQGSDTQYF
TRBD1 | . | TRBV5-6 | CASSLRDRRVYEQYF
. | . | TRBV30 | CAWSATGHSYEQYF
TRBD1 | . | TRBV29-1 | CSAGTAYNEQFF
TRBD1 | . | TRBV27 | CASSRTGGVDTEAFF
. | . | TRBV19 | CASSIGGGGNQPQHF
TRBD1 | . | TRBV27 | CASSINRGLNTEAFF
. | . | TRBV29-1 | CSVGDRFAYEQYF